The sequence of this TCR beta chain was determined in a study of HIV-infected patients and healthy controls. Study-level findings and limits: Size-matching overweighted rare events from HIV-infected data when comparing patients with controls.

Whole blood was used without fractionation, so all unsorted peripheral T cells were included. This clonotype occurred many times. Its antigen remains unidentified. This CDR3 comprises 12 residues. In germline, CDR1 is DFQATT, CDR2 SNEGSKA (reference sequence). V was trimmed by 8 bases and J by 2 bases, leaving 10 bases between them. Reverse transcription used around 480 ng RNA and constant-region primers for alpha and beta. Separate chain-specific third strand synthesis with multiplexing indices produced the alpha and beta libraries. Using its own MiXCR run on the 5' RACE reads, TCRdb lists one record per CDR3 protein. The sample lists roughly 15,000 distinct CDR3 sequences, around 9% occurring once.

This TCR came from an adult in good health. The sample comprised blood. V gene TRBV20-1 combines with J gene TRBJ2-4; D not certain. In DNA form, the CDR3 reads TGCAGTATGGGCGGTACCAAAAACATTCAGTACTTC. Its protein product is CSMGGTKNIQYF.